A single sample is the source of the 27 T cell receptor beta chains below, sequenced in a study of T cells in Graves' hyperthyroidism and ophthalmopathy. Researchers amplified the TCR beta CDR3 regions from RNA transcripts. RT-PCR in the first round (using the HTBI primer set) targeted the TCR CDR3. One entry per CDR3 protein results from TCRdb running MiXCR on the multiplex PCR reads. This table holds over 700,000 distinct CDR3 sequences, approximately 40% found once. Sequences were obtained from blood. These receptors were taken from a man younger than 35 with Graves' hyperthyroidism.

The chain uses TRBV6-6 and TRBJ1-6; D call uncertain. In germline, CDR1 is MNHNY, CDR2 SVGAGI (reference sequence). Trimming took 5 bases from V and 5 from J, leaving 16 bases between them. The CDR3 covers 16 residues. The CDR3 reads CASSGYSSLDNSPLHF. CDR3 nucleotides: TGTGCCAGCAGTGGGTACAGTTCCTTAGATAATTCACCCCTCCACTTT.

This clonotype has a count of ten or more. CDR3 in amino acids: CASSEGNRPSYEQYF. Written as DNA, the CDR3 is TGTGCCAGCAGTGAAGGGAATAGGCCGTCCTACGAGCAGTACTTC. V gene TRBV2 combines with J gene TRBJ2-7; D not certain. Trimming cost V 1 base and J 1 base, with 11 bases left between them. The CDR3 extends over 15 amino acids. Germline V gene sequence: CDR1 SNHLY, CDR2 FYNNEI.

DNA for the CDR3: TGTGCCAGCAGGCCGCGGGACGTAAGCAATCAGCCCCAGCATTTT. Amino acids: CASRPRDVSNQPQHF. The V gene is TRBV6-1, the J gene TRBJ1-5; possibly TRBD1 for D (5 bases). The CDR3 contains 15 residues. Germline CDR1 and CDR2: MNHNS and SASEGT. Trimming pared 6 bases from V and 1 base from J, leaving 13 bases between.

This clonotype was observed at least ten times. The chain employs TRBV19 and TRBJ1-6; 8 bases agree with TRBD1. The CDR3 has 13 residues. Germline trimming cut 7 bases from V and 11 bases from J; bases unmatched to any gene: 7. Germline CDR1 is LNHDA and CDR2 is SQIVND (reference sequence). The CDR3 reads CASTPGQEAPLHF. CDR3 coding DNA: TGTGCCAGTACCCCGGGACAGGAGGCACCCCTCCACTTT.

This clonotype occurred many times. The V gene is TRBV10-2, the J gene TRBJ1-5; D not resolved. The CDR3 consists of 15 residues. V was shortened by 5 bases and J by 4 bases, with 15 bases between the two germline ends. From germline, CDR1 is WSHSY and CDR2 SAAADI. The CDR3 DNA reads as TGCGCCAGCAGTCCCATTGGACCGAGTAATCAGCCCCAGCATTTT. As protein: CASSPIGPSNQPQHF.

This clonotype was counted many times. The rearrangement uses TRBV2 and TRBJ1-1, with D possibly TRBD1 on 5 matching bases. The CDR3 has 13 residues. Trimming left V 5 bases short and J 1 base short, with 8 bases between. Per germline, CDR1 SNHLY and CDR2 FYNNEI. CDR3 amino acids: CASSHGANTEAFF. The CDR3 nucleotides read TGTGCCAGCAGTCACGGGGCGAACACTGAAGCTTTCTTT.

The rearrangement uses TRBV5-4 and TRBJ2-7; 8 nucleotides agree with TRBD2. Germline V gene lookup returns CDR1 SGHNT and CDR2 YYREEE (reference sequence). This CDR3 is built from 16 residues. V lost 1 base, J lost 2 bases, and 8 bases stayed unmatched. DNA of the CDR3: TGTGCCAGCAGCTTGTCAAGCAGCGGGAGAGCCTACGAGCAGTACTTC. This gives the protein CASSLSSSGRAYEQYF.

This clonotype has a handful of counts. This chain links TRBV6-5 with TRBJ1-5; TRBD1 matches at 7 bases. Trimming cost V 2 bases and J 3 bases; bases outside gene matches: 1. The CDR3 is 14 residues long. Germline CDR1 MNHEY, CDR2 SVGAGI. The CDR3 DNA follows: TGTGCCAGCAGTTACAAGGGGGCCAATCAGCCCCAGCATTTT. Translation gives CASSYKGANQPQHF.

This clonotype was recorded at least ten times. V gene TRBV20-1 combines with J gene TRBJ1-6; D gene ambiguous. The V gene lost 1 base and the J gene lost 6 bases, with 7 bases spanning the gap. This CDR3 spans 13 amino acids. Germline V gene lookup returns CDR1 DFQATT and CDR2 SNEGSKA (reference sequence). This CDR3 is CSARGLGNSPLHF. In DNA form, the CDR3 reads TGCAGTGCTAGAGGACTGGGTAATTCACCCCTCCACTTT.

The gene calls are TRBV29-1 and TRBJ2-3; maybe TRBD2 (6 bases). The ends were cut back, 4 bases at V and 0 bases at J, with 8 bases in the middle. This CDR3 region has 13 residues. The V gene's germline CDR1 is SQVTM and CDR2 ANQGSEA. In nucleotides, the CDR3 is TGCAGCGTTGTCGGGACTAGCACAGATACGCAGTATTTT. It yields the protein CSVVGTSTDTQYF.

The V call is TRBV6-6, the J call TRBJ2-5; D is ambiguous. CDR3 size: 15 residues. Germline V CDR1 and CDR2: MNHNY, SVGAGI (reference sequence). Trimming removed 4 bases at V and 5 bases at J, with 17 bases between. The CDR3 nucleotides are TGTGCCAGCAGTTTCCGACCCCTCCTATGGGAGACCCAGTACTTC. Its translation: CASSFRPLLWETQYF.

As regards this clonotype: Being one base from a much bigger clone, this may be a read error. The gene calls are TRBV7-9 and TRBJ2-7, with 11 nucleotides matching TRBD2. This CDR3 region has 14 residues. Trimming at V came to 6 bases and at J to 4 bases, leaving 5 bases not matched to a gene. Germline CDR1 is SEHNR and CDR2 is FQNEAQ (reference sequence). The CDR3 nucleotides are TGTGCCAGCAGGACGGGACTAGCGGCTTACGAGCAGTACTTC. It is translated as CASRTGLAAYEQYF.

The V gene is TRBV10-3, the J gene TRBJ1-2; D not resolved. The CDR3 consists of 13 residues. Germline assignment: CDR1 ENHRY and CDR2 SYGVKD. Trimming shortened V by 2 bases and J by 4 bases, and 8 bases separated the two germline ends. CDR3 nucleotides: TGTGCCATCAGTGAGACCGAGGGCTATGGCTACACCTTC. It encodes CAISETEGYGYTF.

The chain has TRBV9 and TRBJ2-2; 8 nucleotides agree with TRBD2. In germline, CDR1 is SGDLS, CDR2 YYNGEE. CDR3 length equals 16 residues. CDR3: CASTGGGHLNTGELFF. The CDR3, as DNA: TGTGCTAGTACGGGGGGGGGACACCTGAACACCGGGGAGCTGTTTTTT.

This clonotype was counted between two and nine times. The V gene is TRBV7-9, the J gene TRBJ2-5; D unclear. Trimming took off 1 base at V and 5 bases at J, with 14 bases between the two ends. Germline values: CDR1 SEHNR, CDR2 FQNEAQ (reference sequence). This CDR3 has 15 amino acids. In nucleotides, the CDR3 is TGTGCCAGCAGCTTAGTAGGCCCCCTCGAGGAGACCCAGTACTTC. Translating it yields CASSLVGPLEETQYF.

The rearrangement uses TRBV20-1 and TRBJ2-2; D is perhaps TRBD2 (5 bases). This CDR3 spans 17 amino acids. Germline CDR1 reads DFQATT; CDR2 reads SNEGSKA (reference sequence). V was trimmed by 2 bases and J by 2 bases, leaving 18 bases between them. CDR3 loop: CSARNVAEAGNTGELFF. In DNA, the CDR3 is TGCAGTGCTAGAAACGTTGCGGAGGCGGGTAACACCGGGGAGCTGTTTTTT.

This clonotype was seen repeatedly, ten times or more. The chain joins TRBV2 to TRBJ1-5; TRBD1 is a possible D gene (5 bases). Germline CDR1 is SNHLY and CDR2 is FYNNEI. Trimming stripped 6 bases from V and 4 bases from J, with 7 bases between. The CDR3 runs to 12 residues. The DNA for the CDR3 is TGTGCCAGCAGGCGGGGGAATCAGCCCCAGCATTTT. Residues: CASRRGNQPQHF. The variable domain in full, with the rest retrieved from reference TRBV2 and TRBJ1-5, is EPEVTQTPSHQVTQMGQEVILRCVPISNHLYFYWYRQILGQKVEFLVSFYNNEISEKSEIFDDQFSVERPDGSNFTLKIRSTKLEDSAMYFCASRRGNQPQHFGDGTRLSIL.

This clonotype was recorded at least ten times. The CDR3 DNA follows: TGCGCCAGCAGTTCCGTCAGGGAAGGCGAGCAGTACTTC. This gives the protein CASSSVREGEQYF. The chain recombines TRBV10-1 with TRBJ2-7; D is possibly TRBD1 (5 bases). V was clipped by 5 bases and J by 6 bases, with 14 bases between them. The length of the CDR3 is 13 residues. Germline loops: CDR1 WNHNN, CDR2 SYGVQD (reference sequence).

The chain carries TRBV13 and TRBJ1-2; D gene unclear. The V end was cut by 4 bases, the J end by 0 bases, with 9 bases between. Germline V gene lookup returns CDR1 PRHDT and CDR2 FYEKMQ (reference sequence). The CDR3 loop spans 14 amino acids. As DNA, the CDR3 is TGTGCCAGCAGCTCCCAGGAAGCTAACTATGGCTACACCTTC. This sequence encodes CASSSQEANYGYTF.

There are many counts of this clonotype. The rearrangement uses TRBV5-4 and TRBJ2-2; 10 bases line up with TRBD2. Germline V lookup: CDR1 SGHNT, CDR2 YYREEE (reference sequence). J was trimmed by 9 bases and V by 4 bases; bases with no gene match: 3. The CDR3 contains 13 residues. CDR3 loop: CASSPGLARELFF. CDR3 in DNA: TGTGCCAGCAGCCCGGGACTAGCGAGGGAGCTGTTTTTT.

V gene TRBV20-1 combines with J gene TRBJ2-2; D not certain. The ends were cut back, 5 bases at V and 4 bases at J, with 11 bases in the middle. CDR1 is DFQATT, CDR2 SNEGSKA, per germline (reference sequence). This CDR3 spans 13 amino acids. The CDR3 reads CSAPTSSTGELFF. In DNA form, the CDR3 reads TGCAGTGCTCCGACTTCGAGCACCGGGGAGCTGTTTTTT.

Ten or more counts support this clonotype. J is TRBJ1-6 and V is TRBV7-8, with 8 bases identical to TRBD1. The CDR3 is made up of 14 amino acids. Germline values: CDR1 SGHVS, CDR2 FQNEAQ. V lost 6 bases to trimming and J lost 11 bases; unmatched junction nucleotides: 9. The CDR3 sequence: CASSLSRGRTPLHF. CDR3 bases: TGTGCCAGCAGTTTATCCAGGGGGCGTACACCCCTCCACTTT.

This clonotype was observed many times. The rearrangement joins TRBV7-9 to TRBJ2-5; a weak D match, TRBD2 (5 bases). There are 13 residues in the CDR3. Trimming stripped 0 bases from V and 3 bases from J, with 5 bases between. In germline, CDR1 is SEHNR, CDR2 FQNEAQ (reference sequence). In nucleotides, the CDR3 is TGTGCCAGCAGCTTAGCCGGGAAAGAGACCCAGTACTTC. Encoded protein: CASSLAGKETQYF.

This clonotype was seen a handful of times. This chain connects TRBV7-9 to TRBJ1-1, with unresolved D. The V end lost 4 bases, the J end lost 3 bases, and 18 bases lay between the germline ends. Germline V gene lookup returns CDR1 SEHNR and CDR2 FQNEAQ (reference sequence). The CDR3 contains 16 residues. The CDR3 DNA is TGTGCCAGCAGCTCCCCTCAACAGATTCGGGACACTGAAGCTTTCTTT. Its protein is CASSSPQQIRDTEAFF.

This clonotype was seen a few times. This sequence joins TRBV19 and TRBJ2-7; maybe TRBD2 (6 bases). The CDR3 sequence is 13 residues long. CDR1 and CDR2 from the germline V gene are LNHDA and SQIVND (reference sequence). Trimming removed 9 bases at V and 6 bases at J, with 18 bases between. CDR3 bases: TGTGCCAGCAGCTTAACGGGAGCCCCCGAGCAGTACTTC. It is translated as CASSLTGAPEQYF.

The genes are TRBV7-9 and TRBJ1-1, with no clear D. There are 12 residues in the CDR3. Germline CDR1 is SEHNR and CDR2 is FQNEAQ (reference sequence). V lost 5 bases and J lost 11, with 15 bases in between. CDR3 region: CASSTRGIWAFF. CDR3 DNA sequence: TGTGCCAGCAGCACCCGGGGTATCTGGGCTTTCTTT. Full variable domain (rest looked up from reference TRBV7-9 and TRBJ1-1): DTGVSQNPRHKITKRGQNVTFRCDPISEHNRLYWYRQTLGQGPEFLTYFQNEAQLEKSRLLSDRFSAERPKGSFSTLEIQRTEQGDSAMYLCASSTRGIWAFFGQGTRLTVV.

This rearrangement joins TRBV15 to TRBJ1-2; TRBD1 matches at 8 bases. This CDR3 spans 14 amino acids. From germline, CDR1 is LNHNV and CDR2 YYDKDF (reference sequence). V shed 0 bases and J 8 bases; nucleotides not matched to a gene: 5. The CDR3 loop is CATSRETGGRGYTF. The CDR3 coding sequence is TGTGCCACCAGCAGAGAAACAGGGGGAAGGGGCTACACCTTC.